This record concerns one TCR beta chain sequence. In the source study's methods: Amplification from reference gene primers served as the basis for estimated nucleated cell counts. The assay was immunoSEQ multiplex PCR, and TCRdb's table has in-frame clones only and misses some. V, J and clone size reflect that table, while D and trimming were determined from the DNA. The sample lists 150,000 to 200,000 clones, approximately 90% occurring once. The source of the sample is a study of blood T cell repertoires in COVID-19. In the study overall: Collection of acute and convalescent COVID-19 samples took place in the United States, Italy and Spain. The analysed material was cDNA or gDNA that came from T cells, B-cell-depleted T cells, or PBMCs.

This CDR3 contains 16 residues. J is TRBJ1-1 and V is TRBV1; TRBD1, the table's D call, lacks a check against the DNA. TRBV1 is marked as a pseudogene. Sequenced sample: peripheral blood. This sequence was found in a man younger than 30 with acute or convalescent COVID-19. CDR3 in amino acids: CTSVQGARSTNTEAFF. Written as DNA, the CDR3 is TGCACCAGCGTACAGGGGGCGCGGTCGACGAACACTGAAGCTTTCTTT.